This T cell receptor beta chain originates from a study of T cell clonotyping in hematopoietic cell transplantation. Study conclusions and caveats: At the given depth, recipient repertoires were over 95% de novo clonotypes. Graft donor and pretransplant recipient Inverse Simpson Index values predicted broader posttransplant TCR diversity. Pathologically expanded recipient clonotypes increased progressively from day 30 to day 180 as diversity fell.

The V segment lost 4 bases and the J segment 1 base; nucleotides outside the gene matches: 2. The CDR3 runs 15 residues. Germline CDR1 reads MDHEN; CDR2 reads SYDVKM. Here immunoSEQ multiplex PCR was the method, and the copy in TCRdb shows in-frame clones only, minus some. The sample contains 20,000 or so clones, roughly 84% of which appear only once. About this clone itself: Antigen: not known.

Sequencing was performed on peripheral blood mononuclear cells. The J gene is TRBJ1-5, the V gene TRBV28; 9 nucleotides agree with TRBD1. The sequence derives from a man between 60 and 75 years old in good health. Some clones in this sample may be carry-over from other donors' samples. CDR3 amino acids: CASSYRGLSNQPQHF. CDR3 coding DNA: TGTGCCAGCAGTTACAGGGGGCTGAGCAATCAGCCCCAGCATTTT.